This T cell receptor beta chain was sequenced for a study of early T cells in non-severe SARS-CoV-2 infection. Across the whole study: The chains were unpaired, and the sequenced material was bulk RNA from unsorted whole blood.

Whole-study findings and limits: CD4 and private specificities were missed by VDJdb matching, which favored anti-spike CD8 responses.

This CDR3 spans 13 amino acids. Trimming took off 0 bases at V and 8 bases at J, with 10 bases between the two ends. Germline CDR1 reads GTSNPN; CDR2 reads SVGIG (reference sequence). Comment on this clonotype: What it binds is not known.

Attachment of unique molecular identifiers to individual cDNA molecules was performed. TCRdb itself ran the 5' RACE reads through MiXCR, one entry per CDR3 protein. The data hold 64,000 or so distinct CDR3 sequences, with around 10% observed a single time. The chain joins TRBV30 to TRBJ2-2; TRBD2 might be the D (6 bases). Sequences were derived from whole blood, sampled at baseline. The sequence derives from an adult who was a healthcare worker with PCR-confirmed SARS-CoV-2 infection or an uninfected control (not recorded which). CDR3 nucleotide sequence: TGTGCCTGGAGTGTTCTCGGGGGAGGGGAGCTGTTTTTT. This codes for CAWSVLGGGELFF.